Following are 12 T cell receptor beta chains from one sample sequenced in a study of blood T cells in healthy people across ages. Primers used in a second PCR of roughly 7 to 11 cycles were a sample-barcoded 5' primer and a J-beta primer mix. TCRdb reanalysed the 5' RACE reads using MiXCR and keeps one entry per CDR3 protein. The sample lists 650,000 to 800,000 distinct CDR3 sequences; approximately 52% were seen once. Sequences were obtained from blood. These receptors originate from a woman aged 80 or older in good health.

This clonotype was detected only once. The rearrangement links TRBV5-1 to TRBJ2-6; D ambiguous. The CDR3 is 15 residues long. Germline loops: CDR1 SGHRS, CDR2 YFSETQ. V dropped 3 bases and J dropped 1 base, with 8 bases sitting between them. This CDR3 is CASSWPGSGANVLTF. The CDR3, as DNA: TGCGCCAGCAGCTGGCCCGGATCTGGGGCCAACGTCCTGACTTTC.

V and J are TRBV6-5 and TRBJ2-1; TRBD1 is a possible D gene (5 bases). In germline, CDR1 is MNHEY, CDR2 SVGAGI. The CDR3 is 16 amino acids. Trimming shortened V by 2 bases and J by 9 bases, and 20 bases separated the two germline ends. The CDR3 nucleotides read TGTGCCAGCAGTTACGATTCTTTATCAGGGTCGATTGAGCAGTTCTTC. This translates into CASSYDSLSGSIEQFF.

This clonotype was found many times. CDR3: CASSPGGDSYNSPLHF. CDR3 in DNA: TGTGCCAGCAGCCCAGGGGGAGACTCCTATAATTCACCCCTCCACTTT. This sequence joins TRBV7-9 and TRBJ1-6, with 7 bases matching TRBD1. The CDR3 is 16 residues long. The V and J ends lost 5 bases and 0 bases, in that order; junction bases with no gene match: 4. Germline V lookup: CDR1 SEHNR, CDR2 FQNEAQ (reference sequence).

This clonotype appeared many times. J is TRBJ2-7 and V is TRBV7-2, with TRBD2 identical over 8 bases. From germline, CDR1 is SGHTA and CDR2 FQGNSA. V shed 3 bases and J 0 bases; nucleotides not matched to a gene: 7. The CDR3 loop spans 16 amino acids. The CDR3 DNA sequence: TGTGCCAGCAGCTTTAATTTACTAGCGGACTCCTACGAGCAGTACTTC. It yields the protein CASSFNLLADSYEQYF.

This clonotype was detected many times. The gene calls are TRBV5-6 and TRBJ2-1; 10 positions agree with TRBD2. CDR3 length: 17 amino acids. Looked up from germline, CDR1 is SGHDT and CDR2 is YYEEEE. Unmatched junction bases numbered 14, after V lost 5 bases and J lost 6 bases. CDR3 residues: CASSGLAGAPSSNEQFF. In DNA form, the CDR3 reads TGTGCCAGCAGTGGGCTAGCGGGGGCCCCCTCATCCAATGAGCAGTTCTTC.

DNA for the CDR3: TGTGCCACCCACCACCTTCTAGCGGGGGGCCACAATGAGCAGTTCTTC. This encodes CATHHLLAGGHNEQFF. V is TRBV10-3 and J is TRBJ2-1; TRBD2 aligns across 11 bases. V shed 10 bases and J 5 bases; nucleotides not matched to a gene: 13. This CDR3 comprises 16 residues. CDR1 is ENHRY and CDR2 is SYGVKD in the germline V gene.

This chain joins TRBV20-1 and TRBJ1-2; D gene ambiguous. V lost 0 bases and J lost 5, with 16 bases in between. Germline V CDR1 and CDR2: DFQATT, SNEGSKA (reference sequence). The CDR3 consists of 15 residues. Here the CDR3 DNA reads TGCAGTGCTAGAGATAGGGCAGCCTTGAGTTATGGCTACACCTTC. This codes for CSARDRAALSYGYTF.

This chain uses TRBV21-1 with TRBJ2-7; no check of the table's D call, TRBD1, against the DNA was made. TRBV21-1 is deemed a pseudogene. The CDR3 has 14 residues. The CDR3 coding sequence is TGTGCCAGCAGCAAATTTGGCAGGGTCTACGAGCAGTACTTC. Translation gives CASSKFGRVYEQYF.

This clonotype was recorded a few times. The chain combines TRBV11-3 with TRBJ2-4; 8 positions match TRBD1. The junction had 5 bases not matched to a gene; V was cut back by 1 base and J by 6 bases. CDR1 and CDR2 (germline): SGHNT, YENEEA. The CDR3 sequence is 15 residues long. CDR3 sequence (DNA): TGTGCCAGCAGCTTAGGTCCCACAGGGGGAAACATTCAGTACTTC. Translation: CASSLGPTGGNIQYF.

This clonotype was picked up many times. CDR3 residues: CASSRKGTAYGYTF. In nucleotides, the CDR3 is TGTGCCAGCAGTCGAAAGGGGACAGCCTATGGCTACACCTTC. V and J are TRBV27 and TRBJ1-2, with 7 positions matching TRBD1. Trimming removed 5 bases from V and 4 bases from J; junction bases left unmatched: 7. In germline, CDR1 is MNHEY, CDR2 SMNVEV (reference sequence). This CDR3 spans 14 amino acids.

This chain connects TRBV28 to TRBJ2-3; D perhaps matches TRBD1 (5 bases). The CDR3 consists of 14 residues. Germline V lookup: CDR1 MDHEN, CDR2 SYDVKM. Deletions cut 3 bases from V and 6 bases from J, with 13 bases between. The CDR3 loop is CASSFGHSTDTQYF. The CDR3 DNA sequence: TGTGCCAGCAGTTTTGGACACTCCACGGATACGCAGTATTTT.

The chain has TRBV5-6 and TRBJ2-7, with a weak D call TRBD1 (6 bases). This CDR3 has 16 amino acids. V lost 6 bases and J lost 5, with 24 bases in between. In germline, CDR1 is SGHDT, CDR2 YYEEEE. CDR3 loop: CASIRTLGAVYHEQYF. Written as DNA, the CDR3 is TGTGCCAGCATCCGAACCTTGGGGGCCGTTTACCACGAGCAGTACTTC.